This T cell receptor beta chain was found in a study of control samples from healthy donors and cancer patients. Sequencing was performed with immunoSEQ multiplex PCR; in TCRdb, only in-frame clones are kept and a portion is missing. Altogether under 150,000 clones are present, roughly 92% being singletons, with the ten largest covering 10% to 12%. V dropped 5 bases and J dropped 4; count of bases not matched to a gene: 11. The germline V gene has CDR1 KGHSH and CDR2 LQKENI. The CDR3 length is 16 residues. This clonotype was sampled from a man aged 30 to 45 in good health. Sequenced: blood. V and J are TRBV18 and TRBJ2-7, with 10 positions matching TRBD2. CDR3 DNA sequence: TGTGCCAGCTCAGCAATAATGGGGACTAGCGTGTACGAGCAGTACTTC. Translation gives CASSAIMGTSVYEQYF.